What follows are 16 T cell receptor beta chains derived from one specimen sequenced in a study of CD8 T cells in ankylosing spondylitis. Study results and caveats: In ankylosing spondylitis blood, a motif of eight highly homologous TCR beta variants appeared characteristic.

These receptors' antigens are unknown. TCRdb re-analysed the 5' RACE reads in MiXCR, keeping a single row per CDR3 protein. The sample holds 670,000 or so distinct CDR3 sequences; around 20% are singletons and the top ten take under 20%. Sequencing used blood, either unsorted or a sorted T cell fraction (not recorded which). The origin of the receptors is a male donor with ankylosing spondylitis.

This clonotype was counted a few times. V usage is TRBV11-2 and J usage is TRBJ2-1; either TRBD1 or TRBD2 may fit D (5 bases each). The CDR3 runs to 15 residues. V was shortened by 0 bases and J by 5 bases, with 11 bases between the two germline ends. CDR1 SGHAT and CDR2 FQNNGV come from the germline V gene. Here the CDR3 reads CASSLEWGRNNEQFF. The CDR3 region has the DNA TGTGCCAGCAGCTTAGAGTGGGGACGGAACAATGAGCAGTTCTTC.

This clonotype came up a few times. This rearrangement joins TRBV12-3 or TRBV12-4 to TRBJ2-1, with D unclear. CDR3 length: 12 residues. The V end was cut by 2 bases, the J end by 10 bases, with 9 bases between. The DNA for the CDR3 is TGTGCCAGCAGTTTATCGGGTTCGGAGCAGTTCTTC. This sequence encodes CASSLSGSEQFF.

This clonotype was counted many times. This chain links TRBV5-1 with TRBJ1-6; D is possibly TRBD1 (6 bases). From germline, CDR1 is SGHRS and CDR2 YFSETQ. This CDR3 region has 15 residues. The V gene lost 4 bases and the J gene lost 4 bases, with 12 bases spanning the gap. This chain's CDR3 is CASSPEQGYNSPLHF. In nucleotides, the CDR3 is TGCGCCAGCAGCCCGGAACAGGGATATAATTCACCCCTCCACTTT. Full variable domain (remainder filled in from reference TRBV5-1 and TRBJ1-6): KAGVTQTPRYLIKTRGQQVTLSCSPISGHRSVSWYQQTPGQGLQFLFEYFSETQRNKGNFPGRFSGRQFSNSRSEMNVSTLELGDSALYLCASSPEQGYNSPLHFGNGTRLTVT.

This clonotype was counted ten times or more. The chain combines TRBV5-1 with TRBJ1-1; possible D gene TRBD1, 6 bases. V was pared by 7 bases and J by 7 bases, with 11 bases between. This CDR3 is built from 11 residues. Germline lookup yields CDR1 SGHRS and CDR2 YFSETQ. CDR3: CASYGGGEAFF. The CDR3 DNA reads as TGCGCCAGCTACGGAGGGGGTGAAGCTTTCTTT.

This clonotype was counted between two and nine times. V gene TRBV5-1 combines with J gene TRBJ2-7; D unresolved. The germline gives CDR1 SGHRS, CDR2 YFSETQ. This CDR3 comprises 15 residues. V was pared by 2 bases and J by 1 base, with 13 bases between. DNA of the CDR3: TGCGCCAGCAGCTTCTCCCCTGGCTCGTCCTACGAGCAGTACTTC. It codes for CASSFSPGSSYEQYF.

This clonotype was counted at least ten times. The chain carries TRBV29-1 and TRBJ2-1, with D tentatively TRBD2 (6 bases). The germline gives CDR1 SQVTM, CDR2 ANQGSEA. With 2 bases removed from V and 0 bases from J, the gap between germline ends came to 11 bases. The CDR3 contains 15 residues. The CDR3 DNA follows: TGCAGCGTTGAAATCTGGGACTCCTCCTACAATGAGCAGTTCTTC. Residues: CSVEIWDSSYNEQFF.

This clonotype occurred a few times. The chain joins TRBV20-1 to TRBJ2-3, with 9 nucleotides matching TRBD2. CDR3 size: 17 residues. Germline V gives CDR1 DFQATT, CDR2 SNEGSKA (reference sequence). J lost 2 bases, V lost 0 bases, and 9 bases had no gene match. The CDR3 sequence: CSAREYGSGGDTDTQYF. The CDR3 bases are TGCAGTGCTAGAGAATATGGTAGCGGGGGTGACACAGATACGCAGTATTTT.

The J gene is TRBJ2-1, the V gene TRBV5-1; tentative D call: TRBD1 (6 bases). Trimming pared 4 bases from V and 1 base from J, leaving 9 bases between. Germline V gene lookup returns CDR1 SGHRS and CDR2 YFSETQ. The CDR3 is made up of 14 amino acids. The CDR3 DNA reads as TGCGCCAGCAGCGCCGGACAGTCCTACAATGAGCAGTTCTTC. It codes for CASSAGQSYNEQFF.

V gene TRBV12-3 or TRBV12-4 combines with J gene TRBJ1-2; D gene unclear. Deletions cut 6 bases from V and 6 bases from J, with 17 bases between. The CDR3 runs 14 residues. CDR3 DNA: TGTGCCAGCAGCTTCGGACGGACGGGTCATGGCTACACCTTC. This translates into CASSFGRTGHGYTF.

There are a few counts of this clonotype. The rearrangement joins TRBV6-5 to TRBJ2-3; 9 bases fit TRBD2. The CDR3 runs to 17 residues. V lost 2 bases and J lost 5; bases outside the gene matches: 11. CDR1 is MNHEY and CDR2 is SVGAGI in the germline V gene. The CDR3 nucleotides are TGTGCCAGCAGTTACGGGGGCGCGGGAGGGCCTGAAGATACGCAGTATTTT. This sequence encodes CASSYGGAGGPEDTQYF.

The V and J genes are TRBV7-9 and TRBJ1-4; TRBD1 matches 10 bases. The CDR3 contains 14 residues. V gave up 5 bases and J gave up 8 bases; unmatched junction bases: 5. Germline V gives CDR1 SEHNR, CDR2 FQNEAQ (reference sequence). The CDR3 is CASSTRQGAEKLFF. Here the CDR3 DNA reads TGTGCCAGCAGCACACGACAGGGGGCGGAAAAACTGTTTTTT.

V gene TRBV7-3 combines with J gene TRBJ2-1, with D perhaps matching TRBD2 (6 bases). Germline loops: CDR1 SGHTA, CDR2 FQGTGA. V was clipped by 4 bases and J by 4 bases, with 14 bases between them. The CDR3 spans 15 residues. This CDR3 reads CASSSESGRYNEQFF. The CDR3 DNA reads as TGTGCCAGCAGCTCCGAAAGCGGGCGATACAATGAGCAGTTCTTC.

This clonotype has just a few counts. For the CDR3, the DNA is TGCGCCAGCAGCCAACAGGGGGCCTGGAACACTGAAGCTTTCTTT. It codes for CASSQQGAWNTEAFF. V is TRBV5-1 and J is TRBJ1-1, with 9 positions matching TRBD1. CDR1 is SGHRS and CDR2 is YFSETQ in the germline V gene. With V trimmed by 4 bases and J by 1 base, 5 bases remained unmatched. This CDR3 region has 15 residues. The variable domain in full, with the rest retrieved from reference TRBV5-1 and TRBJ1-1, is KAGVTQTPRYLIKTRGQQVTLSCSPISGHRSVSWYQQTPGQGLQFLFEYFSETQRNKGNFPGRFSGRQFSNSRSEMNVSTLELGDSALYLCASSQQGAWNTEAFFGQGTRLTVV.

V is TRBV4-1 and J is TRBJ2-2; 7 bases are shared with TRBD2. V dropped 8 bases and J dropped 5; count of bases not matched to a gene: 20. Germline CDR1 reads MGHRA; CDR2 reads YSYEKL. The CDR3 covers 18 residues. The CDR3 coding sequence is TGCGCCAGCGGTCTAGGTCGGGGAGGGCCTCCCCGAACCGGGGAGCTGTTTTTT. This gives the protein CASGLGRGGPPRTGELFF.

A few counts support this clonotype. The chain recombines TRBV7-9 with TRBJ2-7, with D uncertain. CDR3 size: 13 residues. V lost 3 bases to trimming and J lost 6 bases, with 12 bases between them. CDR1 and CDR2 from the germline V gene are SEHNR and FQNEAQ (reference sequence). CDR3 sequence: CASSLVGSAEQYF. The CDR3 coding sequence is TGTGCCAGCAGCTTGGTAGGGTCCGCCGAGCAGTACTTC.

Regarding this clonotype: A much larger clone sits a single nucleotide away, making a read error possible. V is TRBV12-3 or TRBV12-4 and J is TRBJ2-1; D possibly corresponds to TRBD2 (7 bases). The CDR3 has 17 amino acids. CDR3 in DNA: TGTACCAGCAGTCTCCGCGCGGGGGCCAGCAACGGTGGTGAGCAGTTCTTC. It translates to CTSSLRAGASNGGEQFF.